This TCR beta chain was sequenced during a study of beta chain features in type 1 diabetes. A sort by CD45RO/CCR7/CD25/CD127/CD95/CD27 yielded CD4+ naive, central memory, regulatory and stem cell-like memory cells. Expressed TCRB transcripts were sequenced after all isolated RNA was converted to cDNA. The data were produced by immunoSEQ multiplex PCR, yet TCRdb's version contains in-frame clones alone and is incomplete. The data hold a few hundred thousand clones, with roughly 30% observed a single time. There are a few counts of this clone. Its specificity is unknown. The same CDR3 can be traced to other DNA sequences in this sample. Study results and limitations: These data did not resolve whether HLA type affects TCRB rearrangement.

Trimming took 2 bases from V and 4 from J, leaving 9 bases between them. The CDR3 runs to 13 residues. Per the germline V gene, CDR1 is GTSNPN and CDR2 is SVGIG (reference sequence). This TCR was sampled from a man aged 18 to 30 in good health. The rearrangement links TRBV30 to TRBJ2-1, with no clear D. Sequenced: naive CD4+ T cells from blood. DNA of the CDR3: TGTGCCTGGAGTCTCGACACATACAATGAGCAGTTCTTC. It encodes CAWSLDTYNEQFF.